Following are 16 T cell receptor beta chains from one sample sequenced in a study of T cells in tumors after PD-1 blockade. Libraries were prepared by immunoSEQ multiplex PCR; TCRdb keeps only in-frame clonotypes and omits some of them. The sample contains 4,000 to 5,000 clones, 55% to 70% of which appear only once. The source was tumor tissue, collected before anti-PD-1 treatment. The receptors here all came from a human donor with basal cell carcinoma.

The gene calls are TRBV7-2 and TRBJ1-5; a weak D match, TRBD1 (6 bases). V gave up 3 bases and J gave up 7 bases, with 13 bases separating them. Germline V gene lookup returns CDR1 SGHTA and CDR2 FQGNSA. The length of the CDR3 is 14 residues. The CDR3 nucleotides read TGTGCCAGCAGCTTGTGGGGGCCGGCGCAGCCCCAGCATTTT. This sequence encodes CASSLWGPAQPQHF.

The table lists this clone with a few counts. The chain is built from TRBV7-2 and TRBJ2-3, with TRBD1 identical over 7 bases. V dropped 1 base and J dropped 3; count of bases not matched to a gene: 10. CDR1 is SGHTA and CDR2 is FQGNSA in the germline V gene. The CDR3 covers 17 residues. CDR3 sequence (DNA): TGTGCCAGCAGCTTAGGTCGTAACAGGGGTATAACAGATACGCAGTATTTT. Amino acid sequence: CASSLGRNRGITDTQYF.

The chain couples TRBV3-1 (or the pseudogene TRBV3-2) to TRBJ1-1; the match to TRBD1 covers 7 bases. This CDR3 spans 15 amino acids. Germline CDR1 is LGHDT and CDR2 is YNNKEL (reference sequence). The V segment lost 0 bases and the J segment 5 bases; nucleotides outside the gene matches: 6. In nucleotides, the CDR3 is TGTGCCAGCAGCCAAGAAGTGTCCAGGGGGACTGAAGCTTTCTTT. Its translation: CASSQEVSRGTEAFF.

The chain combines TRBV6-5 with TRBJ2-7, with 9 bases fitting TRBD1. The germline gives CDR1 MNHEY, CDR2 SVGAGI. The CDR3 loop spans 13 amino acids. Unmatched junction bases numbered 5, after V lost 6 bases and J lost 5 bases. CDR3 sequence: CASSFDRGDEQYF. CDR3 nucleotide sequence: TGTGCCAGCAGCTTTGACAGGGGGGACGAGCAGTACTTC.

This sequence joins TRBV19 and TRBJ2-1, with TRBD1 as a possible D gene (6 bases). V lost 7 bases to trimming and J lost 10 bases, with 17 bases between them. This CDR3 has 13 residues. Germline CDR1 reads LNHDA; CDR2 reads SQIVND (reference sequence). The CDR3 sequence is CASTPPGAREQFF. The CDR3 bases are TGTGCCAGTACCCCGCCAGGGGCCAGAGAGCAGTTCTTC.

There are a few counts of this clone. This sequence joins TRBV6-2 or TRBV6-3 and TRBJ2-1; TRBD2 agrees at 13 bases. Germline V CDR1 and CDR2: MNHEY, SVGEGT. The J segment lost 9 bases and the V segment lost 0 bases, leaving 8 bases of the junction unmatched. The CDR3 consists of 17 residues. Here the CDR3 reads CASSYSLLAGGPGEQFF. The DNA for the CDR3 is TGTGCCAGCAGTTACTCGTTACTAGCGGGAGGGCCCGGTGAGCAGTTCTTC.

The CDR3 protein is CASSEGVRTQYF. The CDR3 nucleotides read TGTGCCAGCAGTGAAGGGGTGCGGACCCAGTACTTC. The rearrangement uses TRBV2 and TRBJ2-5; no definite D call. Germline V gives CDR1 SNHLY, CDR2 FYNNEI. This CDR3 contains 12 residues. Trimming took 1 base from V and 7 from J, leaving 7 bases between them.

The chain is built from TRBV10-2 and TRBJ2-7, with D hard to call. Looked up from germline, CDR1 is WSHSY and CDR2 is SAAADI. CDR3 length: 11 amino acids. Trimming left V 4 bases short and J 2 bases short, with 3 bases between. DNA for the CDR3: TGCGCCAGCAGTGCCCCCTACGAGCAGTACTTC. Its translation: CASSAPYEQYF.

The chain links TRBV20-1 to TRBJ1-2, with 7 positions matching TRBD1. CDR1 DFQATT and CDR2 SNEGSKA come from the germline V gene (reference sequence). This CDR3 is built from 14 residues. V trimming: 3 bases; J trimming: 8 bases; junction bases outside the gene matches: 12. DNA for the CDR3: TGCAGTGCTAGTCATGCAGGGGGACGCCAGGGCTACACCTTC. Its protein is CSASHAGGRQGYTF.

The CDR3 reads CASSERQGGGGYTF. The CDR3 nucleotides read TGTGCCAGCAGTGAAAGGCAGGGTGGCGGGGGCTACACCTTC. The chain recombines TRBV6-1 with TRBJ1-2, with D maybe TRBD1 (5 bases). This CDR3 is 14 amino acids long. Germline V gene lookup returns CDR1 MNHNS and CDR2 SASEGT. The germline V and J ends were trimmed by 2 bases and 8 bases, with 15 bases remaining between them.

The chain links TRBV3-1 (or the pseudogene TRBV3-2) to TRBJ2-7; D uncertain. CDR1 and CDR2 from the germline V gene are LGHDT and YNNKEL (reference sequence). The CDR3 has 13 amino acids. With 0 bases removed from V and 4 bases from J, the gap between germline ends came to 7 bases. The chain's CDR3 is CASSQDGSYEQYF. The DNA of the CDR3 is TGTGCCAGCAGCCAAGATGGGTCGTACGAGCAGTACTTC.

This chain uses TRBV3-1 (or the pseudogene TRBV3-2) with TRBJ2-7; 10 nucleotides agree with TRBD1. The germline V gene has CDR1 LGHDT and CDR2 YNNKEL (reference sequence). V lost 3 bases and J lost 7; bases outside the gene matches: 9. This CDR3 is built from 15 residues. The CDR3 protein is CASSHGQGVAEEQYF. The CDR3 DNA sequence: TGTGCCAGCAGCCACGGACAGGGGGTGGCTGAAGAGCAGTACTTC.

V gene TRBV14 combines with J gene TRBJ2-7; unclear D gene. The CDR3 has 13 residues. The germline CDR1 and CDR2 sequences are SGHDN and FVKESK. Trimming removed 0 bases at V and 3 bases at J, with 6 bases between. As DNA, the CDR3 is TGTGCCAGCAGCCAAGAGCCTTTCTACGAGCAGTACTTC. Its translation: CASSQEPFYEQYF.

This clone was picked up one time. The chain couples TRBV5-4 to TRBJ2-5, with D tentatively TRBD2 (5 bases). The germline V and J ends were trimmed by 4 bases and 1 base, with 8 bases remaining between them. This CDR3 has 13 amino acids. Germline V gene sequence: CDR1 SGHNT, CDR2 YYREEE (reference sequence). This CDR3 is CASSEGVQETQYF. In DNA, the CDR3 is TGTGCCAGCAGCGAGGGAGTCCAAGAGACCCAGTACTTC. Complete variable domain (other parts from reference TRBV5-4 and TRBJ2-5): ETGVTQSPTHLIKTRGQQVTLRCSSQSGHNTVSWYQQALGQGPQFIFQYYREEENGRGNFPPRFSGLQFPNYSSELNVNALELDDSALYLCASSEGVQETQYFGPGTRLLVL.

This clone was seen more than once but under ten times. The identical CDR3 is also encoded by other nucleotide sequences in the sample. The CDR3 coding sequence is TGCAGCGCTGCCAGGGGGCAAGAGACCCAGTACTTC. Translation gives CSAARGQETQYF. The rearrangement uses TRBV29-1 and TRBJ2-5; the match to TRBD1 covers 7 bases. Per the germline V gene, CDR1 is SQVTM and CDR2 is ANQGSEA. The CDR3 is made up of 12 amino acids. V shed 7 bases and J 2 bases; nucleotides not matched to a gene: 4.

V is TRBV18 and J is TRBJ2-3; D unresolved. Germline V gene data show CDR1 as KGHSH and CDR2 as LQKENI. The V end was cut by 2 bases, the J end by 3 bases, with 3 bases between. The CDR3 is made up of 12 amino acids. CDR3 region: CASSPVTDTQYF. CDR3 nucleotides: TGTGCCAGCTCACCAGTGACAGATACGCAGTATTTT.